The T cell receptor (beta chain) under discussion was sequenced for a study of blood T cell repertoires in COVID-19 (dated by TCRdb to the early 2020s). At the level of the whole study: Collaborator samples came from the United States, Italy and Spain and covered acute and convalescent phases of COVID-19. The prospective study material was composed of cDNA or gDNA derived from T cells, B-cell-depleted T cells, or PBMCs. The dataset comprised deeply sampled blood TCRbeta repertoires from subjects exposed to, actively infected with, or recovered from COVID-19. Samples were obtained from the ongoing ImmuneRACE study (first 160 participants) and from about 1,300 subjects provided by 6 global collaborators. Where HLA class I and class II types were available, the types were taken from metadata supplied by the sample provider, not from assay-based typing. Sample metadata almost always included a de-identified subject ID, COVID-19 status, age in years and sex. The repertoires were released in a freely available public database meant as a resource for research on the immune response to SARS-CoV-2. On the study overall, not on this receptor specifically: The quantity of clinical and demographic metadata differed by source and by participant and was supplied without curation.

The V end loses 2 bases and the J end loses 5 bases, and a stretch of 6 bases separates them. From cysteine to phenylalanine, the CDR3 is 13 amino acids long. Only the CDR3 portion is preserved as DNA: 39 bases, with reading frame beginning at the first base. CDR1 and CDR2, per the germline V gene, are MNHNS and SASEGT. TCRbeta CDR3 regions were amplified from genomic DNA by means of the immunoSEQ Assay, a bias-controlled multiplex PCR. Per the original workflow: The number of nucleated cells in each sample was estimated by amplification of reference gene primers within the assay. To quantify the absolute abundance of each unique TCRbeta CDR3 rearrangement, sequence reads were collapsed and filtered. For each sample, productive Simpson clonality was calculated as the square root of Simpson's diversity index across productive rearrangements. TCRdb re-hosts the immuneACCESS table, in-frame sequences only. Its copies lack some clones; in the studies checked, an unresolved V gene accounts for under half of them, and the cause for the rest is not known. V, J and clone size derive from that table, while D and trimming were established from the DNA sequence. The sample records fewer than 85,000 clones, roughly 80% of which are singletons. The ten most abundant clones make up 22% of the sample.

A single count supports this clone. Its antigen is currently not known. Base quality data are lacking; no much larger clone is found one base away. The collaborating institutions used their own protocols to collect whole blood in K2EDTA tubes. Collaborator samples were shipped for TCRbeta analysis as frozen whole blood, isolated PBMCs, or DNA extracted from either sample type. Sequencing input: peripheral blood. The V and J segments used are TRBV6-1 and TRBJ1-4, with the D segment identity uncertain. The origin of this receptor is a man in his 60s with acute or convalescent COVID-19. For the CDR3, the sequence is CASSETRNEKLFF. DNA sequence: TGTGCCAGCAGTGAAACTAGGAATGAAAAACTGTTTTTT.